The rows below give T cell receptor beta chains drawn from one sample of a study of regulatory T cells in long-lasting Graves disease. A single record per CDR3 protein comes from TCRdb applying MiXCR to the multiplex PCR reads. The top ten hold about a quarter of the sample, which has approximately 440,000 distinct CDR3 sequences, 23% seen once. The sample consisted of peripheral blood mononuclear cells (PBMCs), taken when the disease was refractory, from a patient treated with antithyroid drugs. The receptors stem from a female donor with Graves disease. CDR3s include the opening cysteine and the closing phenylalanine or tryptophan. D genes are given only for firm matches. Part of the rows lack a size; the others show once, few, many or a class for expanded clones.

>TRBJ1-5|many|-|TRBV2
CASRSAGTNFDQPQHF
TGTGCCAGCAGGAGCGCCGGGACAAATTTCGACCAGCCCCAGCATTTT
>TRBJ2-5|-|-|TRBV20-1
CSARPYHGQETQYF
TGCAGTGCTAGACCATACCACGGACAAGAGACCCAGTACTTC
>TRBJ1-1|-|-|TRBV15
CATSRDLQGRAFF
TGTGCCACCAGCAGAGATCTCCAGGGACGAGCTTTCTTT
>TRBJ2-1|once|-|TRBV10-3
CAISYYRGRQNNEQFF
TGTGCCATCAGTTACTACCGGGGGCGTCAAAACAATGAGCAGTTCTTC
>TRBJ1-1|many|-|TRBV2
CASSEFVQGLGMNTEAFF
TGTGCCAGCAGTGAATTCGTACAGGGTCTGGGGATGAACACTGAAGCTTTCTTT
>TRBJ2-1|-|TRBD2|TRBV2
CASSERDLNNEQFF
TGTGCCAGCTCGGAGCGGGACCTGAACAATGAGCAGTTCTTC
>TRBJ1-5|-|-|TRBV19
CAASGATGQPQHF
TGTGCCGCATCCGGGGCAACGGGTCAGCCCCAGCATTTT
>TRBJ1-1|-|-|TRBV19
CASSMQGGKKNTEAFF
TGTGCCAGTAGTATGCAGGGTGGGAAGAAGAACACTGAAGCTTTCTTT
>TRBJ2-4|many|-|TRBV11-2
CASSLSLTKNIQYF
TGTGCCAGCAGCTTATCGCTAACCAAAAACATTCAGTACTTC
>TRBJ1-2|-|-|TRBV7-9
CASSGEEFGGYTF
TGTGCCAGCAGCGGAGAGGAGTTTGGTGGCTACACCTTC
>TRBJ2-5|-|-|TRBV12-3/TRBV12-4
CASTETQYF
TGTGCCAGCACGGAGACCCAGTACTTC
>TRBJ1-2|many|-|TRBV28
CASSLYRDHGYTF
TGTGCCAGCAGTTTATACCGGGACCATGGCTACACCTTC
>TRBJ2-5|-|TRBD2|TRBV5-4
CASSLLAGAQETQYF
TGTGCCAGCAGCTTATTAGCGGGGGCCCAAGAGACCCAGTACTTC
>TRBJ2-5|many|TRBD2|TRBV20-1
CSATPVAGRETQYF
TGCAGTGCTACCCCGGTAGCGGGGCGAGAGACCCAGTACTTC
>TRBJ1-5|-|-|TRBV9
CVSSSSGGNQPQHF
TGTGTCAGCAGCTCATCAGGGGGCAATCAGCCCCAGCATTTT
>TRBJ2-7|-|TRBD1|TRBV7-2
CASSRPGTGRTEQYF
TGTGCCAGCAGCCGACCGGGGACAGGACGTACCGAGCAGTACTTC
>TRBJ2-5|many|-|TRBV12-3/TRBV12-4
CASSLGFETQYF
TGTGCCAGCAGCTTAGGTTTTGAGACCCAGTACTTC
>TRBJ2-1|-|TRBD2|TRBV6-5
CASSYSRGGNEQFF
TGTGCCAGCAGTTACTCGCGGGGGGGCAATGAGCAGTTCTTC
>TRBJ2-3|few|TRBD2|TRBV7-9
CASSQAGGPTDTQYF
TGTGCCAGCAGCCAGGCGGGAGGGCCCACAGATACGCAGTATTTT
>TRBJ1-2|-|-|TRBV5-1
CASSSVVRMDGYTF
TGCGCCAGCAGCTCGGTGGTCCGTATGGATGGCTACACCTTC
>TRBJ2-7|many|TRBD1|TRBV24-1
CATSDSGTGVYEQYF
TGTGCCACCAGTGATTCCGGGACAGGCGTCTACGAGCAGTACTTC
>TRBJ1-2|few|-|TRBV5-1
CASSYTQGTNYGYTF
TGCGCCAGCAGCTATACGCAGGGGACCAACTATGGCTACACCTTC
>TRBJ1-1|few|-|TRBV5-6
CASRSGYTEAFF
TGTGCCAGCAGATCGGGTTACACTGAAGCTTTCTTT
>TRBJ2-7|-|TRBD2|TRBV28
CASTGLAGGGQYF
TGTGCCAGCACCGGACTAGCGGGCGGAGGGCAGTACTTC
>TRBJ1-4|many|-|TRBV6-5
CASSYGGGITTNEKLFF
TGTGCCAGCAGTTACGGCGGGGGCATTACAACTAATGAAAAACTGTTTTTT
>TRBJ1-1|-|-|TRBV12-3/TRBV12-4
CASILRAFREDTEAFF
TGTGCCAGCATTCTGAGGGCCTTCCGCGAGGACACTGAAGCTTTCTTT
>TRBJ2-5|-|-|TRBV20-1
CSANREEETQYF
TGCAGTGCTAATAGGGAGGAGGAGACCCAGTACTTC
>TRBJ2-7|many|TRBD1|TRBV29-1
CSVVLPGQGAYEQYF
TGCAGCGTTGTATTACCGGGACAGGGGGCCTACGAGCAGTACTTC
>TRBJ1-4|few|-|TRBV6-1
CASRDPGGPNEKLFF
TGTGCCAGCAGGGACCCGGGGGGGCCTAATGAAAAACTGTTTTTT
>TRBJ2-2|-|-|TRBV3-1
CASSQEWRQFGGTGELFF
TGTGCCAGCAGCCAAGAATGGAGGCAGTTTGGAGGCACCGGGGAGCTGTTTTTT
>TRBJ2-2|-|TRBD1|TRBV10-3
CAIGAGTGATGELFF
TGTGCCATCGGTGCGGGGACAGGGGCCACCGGGGAGCTGTTTTTT
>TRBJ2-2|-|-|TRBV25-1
CARSEGLQKNTGELFF
TGTGCCAGAAGTGAGGGACTGCAAAAGAACACCGGGGAGCTGTTTTTT
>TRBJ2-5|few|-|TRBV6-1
CASNQGLRAQYF
TGTGCCAGCAACCAGGGCCTCAGAGCCCAGTACTTC
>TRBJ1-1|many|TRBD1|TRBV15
CATSSGTARHTEAFF
TGTGCCACCAGCAGCGGGACAGCCAGACACACTGAAGCTTTCTTT
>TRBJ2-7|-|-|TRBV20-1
CSATDLSYEQYF
TGCAGTGCTACGGACCTCTCCTACGAGCAGTACTTC
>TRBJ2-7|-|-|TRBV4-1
CASSSSGAQYF
TGCGCCAGCAGCAGCTCGGGGGCGCAGTACTTC
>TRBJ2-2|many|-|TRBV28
CAIRPGHNTGELFF
TGTGCCATTAGACCGGGACACAACACCGGGGAGCTGTTTTTT
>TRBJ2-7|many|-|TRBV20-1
CSASTGGYYEQYF
TGCAGTGCTAGCACCGGAGGGTACTACGAGCAGTACTTC
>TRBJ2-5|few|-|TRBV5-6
CASSLDVRGWETQYF
TGTGCCAGCAGCTTGGATGTCAGGGGTTGGGAGACCCAGTACTTC
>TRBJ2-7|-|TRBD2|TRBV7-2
CASSLGVLWEGGHEQYF
TGTGCCAGCAGCTTAGGAGTTTTGTGGGAGGGCGGCCACGAGCAGTACTTC
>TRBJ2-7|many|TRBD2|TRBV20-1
CSASRAGGGGVNEQYF
TGCAGTGCTAGCAGGGCGGGAGGGGGCGGTGTGAACGAGCAGTACTTC
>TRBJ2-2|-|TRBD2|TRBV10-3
CAISESLAGNTGELFF
TGTGCCATCAGTGAGTCTTTAGCGGGGAACACCGGGGAGCTGTTTTTT
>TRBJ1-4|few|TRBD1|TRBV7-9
CASSYPGGLLANEKLFF
TGTGCCAGCAGCTACCCAGGGGGCCTCCTAGCTAATGAAAAACTGTTTTTT
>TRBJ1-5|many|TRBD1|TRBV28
CASSWGDSSNQPQHF
TGTGCCAGCAGTTGGGGGGACAGTAGCAATCAGCCCCAGCATTTT
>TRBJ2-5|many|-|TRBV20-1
CSARAIQTVETQYF
TGCAGTGCTAGAGCTATCCAGACGGTAGAGACCCAGTACTTC
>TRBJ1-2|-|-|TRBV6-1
CASSPRDGYGYTF
TGTGCCAGCAGCCCGAGGGACGGCTATGGCTACACCTTC
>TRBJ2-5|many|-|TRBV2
CASRDRRIVGPGQETQYF
TGTGCCAGCCGAGACCGCCGGATCGTGGGGCCAGGCCAAGAGACCCAGTACTTC
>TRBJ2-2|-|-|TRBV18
CASSPMGLSRTGELFF
TGTGCCAGCTCACCAATGGGGCTGAGTCGAACCGGGGAGCTGTTTTTT
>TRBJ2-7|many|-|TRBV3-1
CASSQDYQGEQYF
TGTGCCAGCAGCCAAGATTACCAGGGCGAGCAGTACTTC
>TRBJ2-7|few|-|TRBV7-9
CASSLGGPSHEQYF
TGTGCCAGCAGCTTAGGCGGACCCTCCCACGAGCAGTACTTC
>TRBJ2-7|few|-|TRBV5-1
CASSSKGGLHYEQYF
TGCGCCAGCAGCTCCAAGGGGGGGCTCCACTACGAGCAGTACTTC